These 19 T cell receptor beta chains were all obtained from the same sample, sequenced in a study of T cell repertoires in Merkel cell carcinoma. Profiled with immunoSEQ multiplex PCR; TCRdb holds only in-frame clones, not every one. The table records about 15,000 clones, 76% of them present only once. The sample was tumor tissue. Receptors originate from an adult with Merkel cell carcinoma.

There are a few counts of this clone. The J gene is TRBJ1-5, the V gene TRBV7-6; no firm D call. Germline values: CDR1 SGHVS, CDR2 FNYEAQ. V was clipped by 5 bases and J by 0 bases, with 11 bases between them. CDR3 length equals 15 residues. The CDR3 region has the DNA TGTGCCAGCAGCGCGAGGACGGATAGCAATCAGCCCCAGCATTTT. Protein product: CASSARTDSNQPQHF.

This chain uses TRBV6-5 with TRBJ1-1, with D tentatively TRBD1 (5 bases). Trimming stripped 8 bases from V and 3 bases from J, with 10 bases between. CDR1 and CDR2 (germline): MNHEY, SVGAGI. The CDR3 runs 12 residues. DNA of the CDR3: TGTGCCAGCTGGGGGAAGGACACTGAAGCTTTCTTT. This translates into CASWGKDTEAFF.

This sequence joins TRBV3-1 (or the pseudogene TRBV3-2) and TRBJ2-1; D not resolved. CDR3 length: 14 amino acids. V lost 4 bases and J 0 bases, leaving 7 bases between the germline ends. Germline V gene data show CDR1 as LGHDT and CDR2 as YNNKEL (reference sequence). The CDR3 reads CASSLHVSYNEQFF. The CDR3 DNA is TGTGCCAGCAGCCTACACGTCTCCTACAATGAGCAGTTCTTC.

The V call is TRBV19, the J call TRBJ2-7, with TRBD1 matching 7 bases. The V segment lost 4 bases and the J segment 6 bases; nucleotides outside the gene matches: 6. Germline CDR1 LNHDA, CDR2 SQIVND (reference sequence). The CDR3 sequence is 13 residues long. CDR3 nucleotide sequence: TGTGCCAGTAGTACAGACAGGGATCGCGAGCAGTACTTC. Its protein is CASSTDRDREQYF. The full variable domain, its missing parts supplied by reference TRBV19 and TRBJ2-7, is DGGITQSPKYLFRKEGQNVTLSCEQNLNHDAMYWYRQDPGQGLRLIYYSQIVNDFQKGDIAEGYSVSREKKESFPLTVTSAQKNPTAFYLCASSTDRDREQYFGPGTRLTVT.

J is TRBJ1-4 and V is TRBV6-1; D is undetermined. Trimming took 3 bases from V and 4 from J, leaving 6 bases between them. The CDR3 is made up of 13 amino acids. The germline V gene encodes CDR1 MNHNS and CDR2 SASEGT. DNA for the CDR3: TGTGCCAGCAGTGACAGGCTTAATGAAAAACTGTTTTTT. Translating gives CASSDRLNEKLFF.

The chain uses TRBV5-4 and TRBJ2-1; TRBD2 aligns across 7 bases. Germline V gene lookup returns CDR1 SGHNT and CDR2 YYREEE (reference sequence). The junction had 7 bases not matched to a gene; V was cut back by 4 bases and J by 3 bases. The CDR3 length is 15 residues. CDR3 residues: CASSGPGLDYNEQFF. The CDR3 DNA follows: TGTGCCAGCAGCGGGCCCGGACTAGACTACAATGAGCAGTTCTTC.

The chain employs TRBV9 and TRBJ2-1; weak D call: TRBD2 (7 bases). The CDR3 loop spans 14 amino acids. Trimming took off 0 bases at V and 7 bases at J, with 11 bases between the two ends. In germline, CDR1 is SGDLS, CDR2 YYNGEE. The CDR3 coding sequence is TGTGCCAGCAGCGTAGAGGGAGGGGGGAATGAGCAGTTCTTC. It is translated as CASSVEGGGNEQFF. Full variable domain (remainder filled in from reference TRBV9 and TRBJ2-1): DSGVTQTPKHLITATGQRVTLRCSPRSGDLSVYWYQQSLDQGLQFLIQYYNGEERAKGNILERFSAQQFPDLHSELNLSSLELGDSALYFCASSVEGGGNEQFFGPGTRLTVL.

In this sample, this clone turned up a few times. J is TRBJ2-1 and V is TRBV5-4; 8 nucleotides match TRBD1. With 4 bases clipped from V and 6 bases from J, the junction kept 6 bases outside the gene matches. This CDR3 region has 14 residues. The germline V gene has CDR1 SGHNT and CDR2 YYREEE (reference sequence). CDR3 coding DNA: TGTGCCAGCAGCCAACGGACAGGGAGCAATGAGCAGTTCTTC. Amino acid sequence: CASSQRTGSNEQFF. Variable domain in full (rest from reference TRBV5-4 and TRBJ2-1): ETGVTQSPTHLIKTRGQQVTLRCSSQSGHNTVSWYQQALGQGPQFIFQYYREEENGRGNFPPRFSGLQFPNYSSELNVNALELDDSALYLCASSQRTGSNEQFFGPGTRLTVL.

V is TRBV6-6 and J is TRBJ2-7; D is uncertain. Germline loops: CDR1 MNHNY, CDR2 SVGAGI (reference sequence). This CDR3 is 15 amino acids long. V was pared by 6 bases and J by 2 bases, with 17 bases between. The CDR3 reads CASSLASPSTYEQYF. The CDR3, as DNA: TGTGCCAGCAGCCTTGCCAGCCCCTCAACCTACGAGCAGTACTTC.

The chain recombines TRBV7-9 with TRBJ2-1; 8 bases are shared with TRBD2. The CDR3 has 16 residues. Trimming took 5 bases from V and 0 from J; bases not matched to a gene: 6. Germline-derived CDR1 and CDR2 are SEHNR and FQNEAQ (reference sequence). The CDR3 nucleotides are TGTGCCAGCAGCCCCCGGGAGGGGCCCTCCTACAATGAGCAGTTCTTC. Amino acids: CASSPREGPSYNEQFF.

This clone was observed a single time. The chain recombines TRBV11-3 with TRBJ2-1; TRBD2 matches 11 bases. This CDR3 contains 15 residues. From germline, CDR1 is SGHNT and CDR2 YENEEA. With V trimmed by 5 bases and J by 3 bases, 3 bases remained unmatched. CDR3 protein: CASSVAGGGYNEQFF. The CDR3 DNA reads TGTGCCAGCAGCGTAGCGGGGGGGGGCTACAATGAGCAGTTCTTC.

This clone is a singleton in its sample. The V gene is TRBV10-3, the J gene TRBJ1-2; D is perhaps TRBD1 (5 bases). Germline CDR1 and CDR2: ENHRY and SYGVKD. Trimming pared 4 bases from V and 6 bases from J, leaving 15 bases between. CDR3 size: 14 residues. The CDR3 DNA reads TGTGCCATCAGTGTTGGGGGGGGTACGGATGGCTACACCTTC. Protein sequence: CAISVGGGTDGYTF.

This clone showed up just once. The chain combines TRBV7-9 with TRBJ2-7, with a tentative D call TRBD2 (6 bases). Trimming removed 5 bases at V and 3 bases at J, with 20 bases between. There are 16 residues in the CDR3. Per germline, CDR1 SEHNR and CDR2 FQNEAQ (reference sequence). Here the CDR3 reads CASSPTEGPEYYEQYF. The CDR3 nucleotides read TGTGCCAGCAGCCCGACGGAGGGGCCGGAATACTACGAGCAGTACTTC.

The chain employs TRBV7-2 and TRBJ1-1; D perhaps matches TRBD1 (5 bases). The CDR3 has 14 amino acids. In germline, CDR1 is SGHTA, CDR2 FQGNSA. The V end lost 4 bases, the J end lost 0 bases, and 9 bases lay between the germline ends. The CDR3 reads CASSYRQLNTEAFF. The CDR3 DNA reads TGTGCCAGCAGCTACCGACAGTTGAACACTGAAGCTTTCTTT. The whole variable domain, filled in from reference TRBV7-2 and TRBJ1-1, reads GAGVSQSPSNKVTEKGKDVELRCDPISGHTALYWYRQSLGQGLEFLIYFQGNSAPDKSGLPSDRFSAERTGGSVSTLTIQRTQQEDSAVYLCASSYRQLNTEAFFGQGTRLTVV.

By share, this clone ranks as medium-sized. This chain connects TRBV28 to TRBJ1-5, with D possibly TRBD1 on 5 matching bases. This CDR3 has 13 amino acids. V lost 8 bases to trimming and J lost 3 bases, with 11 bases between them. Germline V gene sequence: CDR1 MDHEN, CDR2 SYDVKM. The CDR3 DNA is TGTGCCAGCCTCAGGGAGAACAATCAGCCCCAGCATTTT. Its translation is CASLRENNQPQHF.

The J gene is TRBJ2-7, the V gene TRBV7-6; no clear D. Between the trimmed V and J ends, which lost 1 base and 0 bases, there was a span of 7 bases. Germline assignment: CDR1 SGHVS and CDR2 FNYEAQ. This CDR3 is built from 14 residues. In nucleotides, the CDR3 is TGTGCCAGCAGCTTAGAGGTTTACTCCTACGAGCAGTACTTC. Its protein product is CASSLEVYSYEQYF.

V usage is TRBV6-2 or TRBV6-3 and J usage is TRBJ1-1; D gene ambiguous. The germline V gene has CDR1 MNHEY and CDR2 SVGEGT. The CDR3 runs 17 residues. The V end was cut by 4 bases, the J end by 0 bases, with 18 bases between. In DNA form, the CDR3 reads TGTGCCAGCAGTTCCGAAACGGCAGCTCCCATGAACACTGAAGCTTTCTTT. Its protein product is CASSSETAAPMNTEAFF.

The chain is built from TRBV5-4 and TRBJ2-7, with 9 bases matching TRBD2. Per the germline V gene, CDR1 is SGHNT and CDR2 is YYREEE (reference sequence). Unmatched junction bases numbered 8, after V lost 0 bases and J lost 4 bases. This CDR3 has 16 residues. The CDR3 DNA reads TGTGCCAGCAGCTTGGAGGGCGGGAGGGCCGCGTACGAGCAGTACTTC. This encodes CASSLEGGRAAYEQYF.

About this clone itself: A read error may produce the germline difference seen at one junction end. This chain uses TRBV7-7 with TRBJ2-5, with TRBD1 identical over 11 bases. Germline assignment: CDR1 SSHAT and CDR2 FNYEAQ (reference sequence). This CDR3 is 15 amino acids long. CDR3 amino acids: CASSPDRGREETQYF. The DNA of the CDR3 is TGTGCTAGCAGCCCGGACAGGGGGCGTGAAGAGACCCAGTACTTC.